The present TCR beta chain was sequenced within a study of cytomegalovirus exposure and HLA in healthy donors. Germline V gene sequence: CDR1 SGDLS, CDR2 YYNGEE. The CDR3 extends over 14 amino acids. Trimming took 3 bases from V and 3 from J, leaving 13 bases between them. The PCR employed 60 Vbeta primers together with 13 Jbeta primers. TCRdb keeps only in-frame clones here, not all; method: immunoSEQ multiplex PCR. The sample comprises 150,000 to 200,000 clones, around 80% of which are singletons, and 0.69% rests with the top ten. This chain links TRBV9 with TRBJ2-7, with D maybe TRBD1 (6 bases). The receptor was isolated from a woman aged 40 to 50 in good health and CMV-seronegative. Material for sequencing was PBMCs. CDR3 amino acids: CASSDTGSGYEQYF. CDR3 DNA sequence: TGTGCCAGCAGCGACACAGGGTCCGGCTACGAGCAGTACTTC.